A single sample is the source of the 23 T cell receptor beta chains below, sequenced in a study of OX40 agonist ivuxolimab in advanced cancers. Profiled with immunoSEQ multiplex PCR; TCRdb holds only in-frame clones, not every one. Counted here are roughly 69,000 clones, approximately 85% occurring once; the ten biggest clones make up more than 8%. The sample was CD4+ or CD8+ T cells sorted from blood, taken in a trial of the OX40 agonist ivuxolimab. These TCRs come from an adult with an advanced solid tumor such as melanoma, head and neck, liver or kidney cancer.

The chain links TRBV11-2 to TRBJ2-5; D unresolved. Looked up from germline, CDR1 is SGHAT and CDR2 is FQNNGV. The ends were cut back, 3 bases at V and 2 bases at J, with 7 bases in the middle. This CDR3 comprises 13 residues. CDR3 sequence: CASSFGSQETQYF. The DNA for the CDR3 is TGTGCCAGCAGCTTTGGATCTCAAGAGACCCAGTACTTC.

This chain links TRBV28 with TRBJ2-5, with D possibly being TRBD2 (8 bases). The CDR3 runs to 15 residues. Germline assignment: CDR1 MDHEN and CDR2 SYDVKM. The V end was cut by 6 bases, the J end by 1 base, with 15 bases between. The CDR3 here is CASRHGGDSQETQYF. As DNA, the CDR3 is TGTGCCAGCAGACACGGGGGGGACAGCCAAGAGACCCAGTACTTC.

This chain links TRBV7-8 with TRBJ2-5; possibly TRBD1 for D (6 bases). Between the trimmed V and J ends, which lost 5 bases and 1 base, there was a span of 11 bases. CDR3 length: 14 amino acids. The V gene's germline CDR1 is SGHVS and CDR2 FQNEAQ. The CDR3: CASSLSGAQETQYF. As DNA, the CDR3 is TGTGCCAGCAGCCTGTCAGGGGCCCAAGAGACCCAGTACTTC.

CDR3 nucleotide sequence: TGTGCCAGCAGTTTAACCCGGCCTGGGGGGGGTCAGCCCCAGCATTTT. It specifies CASSLTRPGGGQPQHF. This sequence joins TRBV28 and TRBJ1-5; D is perhaps TRBD1 (5 bases). The CDR3 is made up of 16 amino acids. The germline V gene encodes CDR1 MDHEN and CDR2 SYDVKM. Trimming stripped 2 bases from V and 6 bases from J, with 17 bases between. The full variable domain, with the rest looked up from reference TRBV28 and TRBJ1-5, is DVKVTQSSRYLVKRTGEKVFLECVQDMDHENMFWYRQDPGLGLRLIYFSYDVKMKEKGDIPEGYSVSREKKERFSLILESASTNQTSMYLCASSLTRPGGGQPQHFGDGTRLSIL.

The chain joins TRBV12-5 to TRBJ2-5, with 7 bases aligning to TRBD1. The J call is uncertain, as TRBJ2-7 better fits the DNA end. Looked up from germline, CDR1 is LGHNT and CDR2 is FRNRAP. This CDR3 is 15 amino acids long. The CDR3: CASGLVDRATYEQYF. The CDR3 DNA follows: TGTGCTAGTGGTTTGGTCGACAGGGCTACCTACGAGCAGTACTTC.

The chain links TRBV28 to TRBJ2-5, with 8 nucleotides matching TRBD2. The DNA matches TRBJ2-7 better at its end, which makes the J call doubtful. Germline V gene data show CDR1 as MDHEN and CDR2 as SYDVKM. The CDR3 runs 14 residues. CDR3 DNA sequence: TGTGCCAGCAGTTTGTTAGCGGGGACCTACGAGCAGTACTTC. Its translation is CASSLLAGTYEQYF.

The genes are TRBV28 and TRBJ2-3; perhaps TRBD2 as D (5 bases). The V end lost 0 bases, the J end lost 6 bases, and 19 bases lay between the germline ends. The CDR3 sequence is 17 residues long. Germline V gene data show CDR1 as MDHEN and CDR2 as SYDVKM. CDR3 DNA sequence: TGTGCCAGCAGTTTATGGGGGAGATTGGGGATTAGGGATACGCAGTATTTT. Translated: CASSLWGRLGIRDTQYF.

The rearrangement links TRBV5-1 to TRBJ2-7; D is unclear. This CDR3 is 14 amino acids long. Trimming took 3 bases from V and 5 from J, leaving 15 bases between them. Germline CDR1 reads SGHRS; CDR2 reads YFSETQ. CDR3 coding DNA: TGCGCCAGCAGCTCCCTATCGGTTATCGACGAGCAGTACTTC. Translating it yields CASSSLSVIDEQYF.

The chain carries TRBV5-1 and TRBJ2-5; tentatively, D is TRBD2 (6 bases). Trimming shortened V by 2 bases and J by 4 bases, and 12 bases separated the two germline ends. The CDR3 extends over 14 amino acids. Germline values: CDR1 SGHRS, CDR2 YFSETQ. The CDR3 spells CASSFAGKTETQYF. The DNA for the CDR3 is TGCGCCAGCAGCTTTGCGGGAAAGACAGAGACCCAGTACTTC.

V usage is TRBV18 and J usage is TRBJ2-1; 9 nucleotides match TRBD1. The CDR3 spans 17 residues. The V gene's germline CDR1 is KGHSH and CDR2 LQKENI. V dropped 2 bases and J dropped 2; count of bases not matched to a gene: 7. CDR3 DNA sequence: TGTGCCAGCTCACCAGCCGGGACAGGGTTTCCCTACAATGAGCAGTTCTTC. As protein: CASSPAGTGFPYNEQFF.

Only a few counts were recorded for this clone. The chain has TRBV14 and TRBJ2-2; no definite D call. Germline values: CDR1 SGHDN, CDR2 FVKESK. V was trimmed by 0 bases and J by 2 bases, leaving 13 bases between them. The CDR3 sequence is 17 residues long. The CDR3, as DNA: TGTGCCAGCAGCCAAGATCTTGGATTCGTAAACACCGGGGAGCTGTTTTTT. Amino acid sequence: CASSQDLGFVNTGELFF.

The J gene is TRBJ2-6, the V gene TRBV10-2; D is unclear. Trimming pared 9 bases from V and 2 bases from J, leaving 8 bases between. Per germline, CDR1 WSHSY and CDR2 SAAADI. The CDR3 consists of 13 residues. The chain's CDR3 is CASRITGANVLTF. The CDR3 DNA reads as TGCGCCAGTAGAATTACTGGGGCCAACGTCCTGACTTTC.

The chain uses TRBV25-1 and TRBJ1-1; D is uncertain. Trimming removed 0 bases from V and 8 bases from J, with 13 bases in between. There are 14 residues in the CDR3. The germline gives CDR1 MGHDK, CDR2 SYGVNS. CDR3 bases: TGTGCCAGCAGTGAATACGGGGTAAGCGGAGAAGCTTTCTTT. Residues: CASSEYGVSGEAFF.

The V gene is TRBV28, the J gene TRBJ1-5; TRBD1 matches at 7 bases. The CDR3 is made up of 19 amino acids. V trimming: 4 bases; J trimming: 9 bases; junction bases outside the gene matches: 24. Germline CDR1 and CDR2: MDHEN and SYDVKM. This CDR3 is CASSSLSQLRDSDFGPQHF. Here the CDR3 DNA reads TGTGCCAGCAGTTCCTTAAGCCAGCTCCGGGACAGCGATTTCGGGCCCCAGCATTTT.

The chain recombines TRBV2 with TRBJ1-3; D is uncertain. V dropped 0 bases and J dropped 0 bases, with 3 bases sitting between them. This CDR3 contains 14 residues. The germline CDR1 and CDR2 sequences are SNHLY and FYNNEI. CDR3 in DNA: TGTGCCAGCAGTGAAGCCCACTCTGGAAACACCATATATTTT. This sequence encodes CASSEAHSGNTIYF. Drawing the rest from reference TRBV2 and TRBJ1-3, the complete variable domain is EPEVTQTPSHQVTQMGQEVILRCVPISNHLYFYWYRQILGQKVEFLVSFYNNEISEKSEIFDDQFSVERPDGSNFTLKIRSTKLEDSAMYFCASSEAHSGNTIYFGEGSWLTVV.

CDR3 residues: CASSYYAGDNEKLFF. The CDR3 DNA reads as TGTGCCAGCAGTTACTATGCAGGGGATAATGAAAAACTGTTTTTT. The chain joins TRBV6-6 to TRBJ1-4, with D possibly being TRBD1 (6 bases). CDR3 size: 15 residues. Trimming shortened V by 1 base and J by 4 bases, and 10 bases separated the two germline ends. The germline gives CDR1 MNHNY, CDR2 SVGAGI (reference sequence).

The chain carries TRBV6-5 and TRBJ1-2; D might be TRBD1 (6 bases). Germline CDR1 reads MNHEY; CDR2 reads SVGAGI. CDR3 size: 15 residues. V lost 7 bases, J lost 0 bases, and 15 bases lay in between. This chain's CDR3 is CASKRGTTTNYGYTF. The CDR3 coding sequence is TGTGCCAGCAAGCGAGGGACAACGACTAACTATGGCTACACCTTC.

The chain couples TRBV6-1 to TRBJ2-1, with a tentative D call TRBD1 (6 bases). Germline V CDR1 and CDR2: MNHNS, SASEGT. Trimming removed 4 bases at V and 6 bases at J, with 13 bases between. The CDR3 has 14 residues. The CDR3 here is CASSVRTASNEQFF. Here the CDR3 DNA reads TGTGCCAGCAGTGTACGGACAGCCAGCAATGAGCAGTTCTTC.

J is TRBJ1-2 and V is TRBV5-6; the D gene is possibly TRBD1 (6 bases). The CDR3 sequence is 16 residues long. Germline V lookup: CDR1 SGHDT, CDR2 YYEEEE. V lost 4 bases, J lost 10 bases, and 26 bases lay in between. CDR3 region: CASSEITGFGTESYTF. The CDR3 DNA reads as TGTGCCAGCAGCGAAATTACAGGGTTTGGAACTGAATCCTACACCTTC. Combining the CDR3 with reference TRBV5-6 and TRBJ1-2 gives the whole variable domain DAGVTQSPTHLIKTRGQQVTLRCSPKSGHDTVSWYQQALGQGPQFIFQYYEEEERQRGNFPDRFSGHQFPNYSSELNVNALLLGDSALYLCASSEITGFGTESYTFGSGTRLTVV.

Remarks on this clone: This sample also contains other DNA sequences that code for the same CDR3. The rearrangement uses TRBV7-2 and TRBJ2-2; no clear D gene. The V gene lost 5 bases and the J gene lost 4 bases, with 5 bases spanning the gap. CDR1 and CDR2 from the germline V gene are SGHTA and FQGNSA. The CDR3 length is 12 residues. The CDR3 DNA reads as TGTGCCAGCAGCCTATTCACCGGGGAGCTGTTTTTT. Protein: CASSLFTGELFF. Looking up the rest from reference TRBV7-2 and TRBJ2-2 gives the full variable domain: GAGVSQSPSNKVTEKGKDVELRCDPISGHTALYWYRQSLGQGLEFLIYFQGNSAPDKSGLPSDRFSAERTGGSVSTLTIQRTQQEDSAVYLCASSLFTGELFFGEGSRLTVL.

V is TRBV28 and J is TRBJ2-7; 8 positions match TRBD1. V gave up 4 bases and J gave up 4 bases; unmatched junction bases: 9. Germline CDR1 and CDR2: MDHEN and SYDVKM. This CDR3 is 15 amino acids long. CDR3 nucleotide sequence: TGTGCCAGCAGTTCCCGGACAGGGACCGCTTACGAGCAGTACTTC. Its translation is CASSSRTGTAYEQYF.

V and J are TRBV6-5 and TRBJ2-1, with TRBD1 as a possible D gene (6 bases). Germline loops: CDR1 MNHEY, CDR2 SVGAGI. Trimming took off 5 bases at V and 8 bases at J, with 19 bases between the two ends. The CDR3 is 15 amino acids. CDR3 nucleotides: TGTGCCAGCAGTCTGGACAAGGGGGTCCAATATGAGCAGTTCTTC. It is translated as CASSLDKGVQYEQFF.

The chain carries TRBV7-3 and TRBJ1-1; possible D gene TRBD1, 6 bases. The CDR3 covers 14 residues. Germline V gene sequence: CDR1 SGHTA, CDR2 FQGTGA. The V end lost 1 base, the J end lost 5 bases, and 11 bases lay between the germline ends. This chain's CDR3 is CASSLKAGATEAFF. The CDR3 coding sequence is TGTGCCAGCAGCTTAAAGGCAGGGGCTACTGAAGCTTTCTTT.